The rows below give T cell receptor beta chains drawn from one sample of a study of T cells in Graves' hyperthyroidism and ophthalmopathy. TCRdb analysed the multiplex PCR reads with MiXCR anew, one entry per CDR3 protein. The profile covers 300,000 to 450,000 distinct CDR3 sequences, with 13% to 15% appearing a single time and about 20% taken by the ten largest. Sequencing input: blood. These TCRs come from a woman aged 25 to 39 with Graves' ophthalmopathy. The CDR3 runs from the conserved cysteine through the conserved F or W. D genes are given only for firm matches. Clone size is given for some rows only: seen once, a few or many times, or a class if the clone is expanded.

J | D | size | V | CDR3 | DNA
TRBJ2-5 | TRBD2 | few | TRBV4-1 | CASSNLAGGQETQYF | TGCGCCAGCAGCAACCTAGCGGGGGGCCAAGAGACCCAGTACTTC
TRBJ1-2 | TRBD1 | many | TRBV28 | CASSVSLGQNYGYTF | TGTGCCAGCAGTGTCTCATTGGGACAGAACTATGGCTACACCTTC
TRBJ1-1 | - | - | TRBV19 | CASSLEGGRNTEAFF | TGTGCCAGTAGTCTCGAGGGGGGTCGGAACACTGAAGCTTTCTTT
TRBJ1-1 | TRBD1 | many | TRBV18 | CASSPRQGNTEAFF | TGTGCCAGCTCACCAAGACAGGGGAACACTGAAGCTTTCTTT
TRBJ2-1 | - | many | TRBV10-2 | CASSDSYNEQFF | TGCGCCAGCAGTGATAGCTACAATGAGCAGTTCTTC
TRBJ2-7 | TRBD1 | - | TRBV12-3/TRBV12-4 | CASSPSTGAYEQYF | TGTGCCAGCAGTCCGTCGACAGGGGCCTACGAGCAGTACTTC
TRBJ2-2 | - | many | TRBV5-1 | CASSLSPWARDTNTGELFF | TGCGCCAGCAGCTTGTCCCCATGGGCTAGGGACACGAACACCGGGGAGCTGTTTTTT
TRBJ1-5 | - | many | TRBV28 | CASSLTGTQPQHF | TGTGCCAGCAGTTTAACAGGGACTCAGCCCCAGCATTTT
TRBJ2-7 | - | many | TRBV7-2 | CASSLGVGLSYEQYF | TGTGCCAGCAGCTTAGGGGTGGGGCTCTCCTACGAGCAGTACTTC
TRBJ2-3 | - | many | TRBV20-1 | CSARSPGGTDTQYF | TGCAGTGCGAGATCCCCGGGGGGCACAGATACGCAGTATTTT